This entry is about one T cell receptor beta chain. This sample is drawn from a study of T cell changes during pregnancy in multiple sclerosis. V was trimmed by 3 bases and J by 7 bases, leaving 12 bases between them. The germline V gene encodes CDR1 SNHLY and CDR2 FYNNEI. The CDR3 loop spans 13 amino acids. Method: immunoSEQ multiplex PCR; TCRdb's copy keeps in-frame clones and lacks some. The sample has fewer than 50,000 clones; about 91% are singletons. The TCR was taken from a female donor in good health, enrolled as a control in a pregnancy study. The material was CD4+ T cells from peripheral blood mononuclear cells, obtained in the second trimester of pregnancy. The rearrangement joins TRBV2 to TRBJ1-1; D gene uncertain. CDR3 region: CASSDGRFGEAFF. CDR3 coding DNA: TGTGCCAGCAGTGATGGCAGGTTTGGTGAAGCTTTCTTT.